This TCR beta chain originates from a study of blood T cell repertoires in COVID-19. The CDR3 contains 16 residues. Germline values: CDR1 SEHNR, CDR2 FQNEAQ (reference sequence). The V segment lost 4 bases and the J segment 8 bases; nucleotides outside the gene matches: 11. Using immunoSEQ multiplex PCR, the repertoire was profiled, and TCRdb retains in-frame clones only, with some absent. Of approximately 140,000 clones in the sample, approximately 88% are singletons; the top ten hold roughly 2.2%. The chain uses TRBV7-9 and TRBJ2-1; 10 bases align to TRBD1. The TCR originated in a man in his 70s with active COVID-19. Source material: peripheral blood. The CDR3 here is CASSSPVGQGIHEQFF. The CDR3 DNA follows: TGTGCCAGCAGCTCCCCCGTGGGACAGGGGATCCATGAGCAGTTCTTC.